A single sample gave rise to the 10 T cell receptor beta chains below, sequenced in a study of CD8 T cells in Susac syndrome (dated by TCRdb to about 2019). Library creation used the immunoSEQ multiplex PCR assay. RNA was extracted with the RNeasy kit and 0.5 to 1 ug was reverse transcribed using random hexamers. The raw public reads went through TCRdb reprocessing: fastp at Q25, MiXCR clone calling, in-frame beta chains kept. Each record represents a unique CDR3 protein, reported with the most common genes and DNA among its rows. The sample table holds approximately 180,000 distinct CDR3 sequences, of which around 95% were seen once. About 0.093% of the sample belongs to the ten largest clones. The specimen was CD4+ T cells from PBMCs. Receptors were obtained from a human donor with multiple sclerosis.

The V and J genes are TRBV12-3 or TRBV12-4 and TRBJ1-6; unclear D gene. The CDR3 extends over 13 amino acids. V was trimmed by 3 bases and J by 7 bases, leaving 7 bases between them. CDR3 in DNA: TGTGCCAGCAGTTTGGGCGTCAATTCACCCCTCCACTTT. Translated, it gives CASSLGVNSPLHF.

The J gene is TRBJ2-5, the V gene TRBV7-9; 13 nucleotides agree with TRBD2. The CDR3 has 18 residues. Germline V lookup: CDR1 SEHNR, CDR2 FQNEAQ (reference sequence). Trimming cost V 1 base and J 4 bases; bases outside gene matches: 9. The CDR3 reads CASSLGLAGGRLAETQYF. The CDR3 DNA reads TGTGCCAGCAGCTTAGGACTAGCGGGGGGCCGTTTGGCAGAGACCCAGTACTTC.

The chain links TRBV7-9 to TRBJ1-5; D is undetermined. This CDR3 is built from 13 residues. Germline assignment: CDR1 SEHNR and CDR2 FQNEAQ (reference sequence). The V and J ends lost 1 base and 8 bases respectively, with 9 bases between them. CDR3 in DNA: TGTGCCAGCAGCTTAGGGCAGTCTGAGCCCCAGCATTTT. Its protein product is CASSLGQSEPQHF. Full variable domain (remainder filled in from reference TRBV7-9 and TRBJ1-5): DTGVSQNPRHKITKRGQNVTFRCDPISEHNRLYWYRQTLGQGPEFLTYFQNEAQLEKSRLLSDRFSAERPKGSFSTLEIQRTEQGDSAMYLCASSLGQSEPQHFGDGTRLSIL.

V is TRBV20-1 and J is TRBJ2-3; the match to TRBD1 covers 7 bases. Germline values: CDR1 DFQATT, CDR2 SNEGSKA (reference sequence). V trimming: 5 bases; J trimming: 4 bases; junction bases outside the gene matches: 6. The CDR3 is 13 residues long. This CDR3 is CSASDRAADTQYF. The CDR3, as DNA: TGCAGTGCTTCCGACAGGGCCGCAGATACGCAGTATTTT.

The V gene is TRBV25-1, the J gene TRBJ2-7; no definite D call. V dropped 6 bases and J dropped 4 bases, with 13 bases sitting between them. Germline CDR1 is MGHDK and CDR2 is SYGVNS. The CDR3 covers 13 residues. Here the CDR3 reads CASRSQFGYEQYF. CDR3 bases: TGTGCCAGCAGATCCCAGTTTGGGTACGAGCAGTACTTC.

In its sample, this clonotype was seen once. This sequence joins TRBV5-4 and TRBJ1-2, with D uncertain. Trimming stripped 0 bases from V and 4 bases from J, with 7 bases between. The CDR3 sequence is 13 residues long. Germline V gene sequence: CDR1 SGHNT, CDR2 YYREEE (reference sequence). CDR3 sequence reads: CASSLAKTYGYTF. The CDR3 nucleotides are TGTGCCAGCAGCTTGGCAAAAACCTATGGCTACACCTTC.

The CDR3 region has the DNA TGTGCCACCAGCAGTATAGCGGGTAACGGGGAGACCCAGTACTTC. Amino acids: CATSSIAGNGETQYF. The gene calls are TRBV15 and TRBJ2-5, with 7 bases fitting TRBD2. Per the germline V gene, CDR1 is LNHNV and CDR2 is YYDKDF (reference sequence). This CDR3 region has 15 residues. Trimming at V came to 3 bases and at J to 5 bases, leaving 9 bases not matched to a gene.

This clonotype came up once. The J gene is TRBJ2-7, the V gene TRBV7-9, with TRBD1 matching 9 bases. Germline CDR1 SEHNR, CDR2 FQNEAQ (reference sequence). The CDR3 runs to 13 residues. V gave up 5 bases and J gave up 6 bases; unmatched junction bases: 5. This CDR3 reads CASSPGQGREQYF. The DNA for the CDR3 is TGTGCCAGCAGCCCGGGACAGGGCCGCGAGCAGTACTTC.

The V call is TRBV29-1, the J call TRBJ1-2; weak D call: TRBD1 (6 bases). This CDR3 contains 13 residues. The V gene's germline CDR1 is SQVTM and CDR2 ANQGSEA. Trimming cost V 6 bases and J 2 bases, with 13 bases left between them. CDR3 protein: CSVQQGPNYGYTF. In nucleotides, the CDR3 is TGCAGCGTCCAACAGGGACCAAACTATGGCTACACCTTC.

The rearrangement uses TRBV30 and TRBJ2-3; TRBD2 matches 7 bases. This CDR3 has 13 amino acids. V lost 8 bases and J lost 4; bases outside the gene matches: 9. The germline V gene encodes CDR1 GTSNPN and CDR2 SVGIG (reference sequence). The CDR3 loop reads CAARGRGPDTQYF. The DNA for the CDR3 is TGTGCCGCGCGAGGGAGGGGCCCAGATACGCAGTATTTT.